These 25 T cell receptor beta chains were sequenced from one sample in a study of T-cell memory formation after mild COVID-19. TCRdb independently ran MiXCR on the 5' RACE reads; one entry per CDR3 protein. The data contain about 100,000 distinct CDR3 sequences, roughly 10% of them seen just once; the ten biggest clones take up about 40%. The material sequenced was PBMCs or a T cell subset sorted from them (not recorded which). These receptor sequences come from a man aged 18 to 30 who had mild COVID-19 (a few samples of this study predate the infection). Cell type and time point are not known.

This clonotype has a handful of counts. This rearrangement joins TRBV7-3 to TRBJ2-7; no firm D call. The CDR3 covers 15 residues. The germline V and J ends were trimmed by 2 bases and 5 bases, with 16 bases remaining between them. CDR1 is SGHTA and CDR2 is FQGTGA in the germline V gene. The CDR3 here is CASSLGRYIKDEQYV. DNA for the CDR3: TGTGCCAGCAGCTTAGGCCGGTACATAAAGGACGAGCAGTACGTC.

The CDR3 DNA reads as TGCGCCAGCAGCCAAGACAGGGGAGGGTATGGCTACACCTTC. Amino acids: CASSQDRGGYGYTF. The chain has TRBV4-3 and TRBJ1-2; the D gene is possibly TRBD1 (6 bases). The CDR3 has 14 residues. V shed 0 bases and J shed 5 bases, with 10 bases lying between them. The germline V gene encodes CDR1 LGHNA and CDR2 YSLEER.

The chain is built from TRBV10-2 and TRBJ2-3; D gene uncertain. This CDR3 region has 12 residues. Trimming left V 4 bases short and J 3 bases short, with 5 bases between. Looked up from germline, CDR1 is WSHSY and CDR2 is SAAADI. CDR3 in amino acids: CASSGLTDTQYF. DNA of the CDR3: TGCGCCAGCAGTGGCTTGACAGATACGCAGTATTTT.

The chain has TRBV4-3 and TRBJ1-2, with TRBD1 identical over 10 bases. The CDR3 loop spans 17 amino acids. V dropped 0 bases and J dropped 6; count of bases not matched to a gene: 10. CDR1 is LGHNA and CDR2 is YSLEER in the germline V gene. The CDR3 protein is CASSQDYYGTGDHGYTF. CDR3 DNA: TGCGCCAGCAGCCAAGATTATTACGGGACAGGGGACCATGGCTACACCTTC.

In this sample, this clonotype turned up a few times. The CDR3 reads CASSPFGVSNQPQHF. Here the CDR3 DNA reads TGTGCCAGCAGCCCTTTTGGGGTTAGCAATCAGCCCCAGCATTTT. The V and J genes are TRBV6-5 and TRBJ1-5; no firm D call. Germline CDR1 is MNHEY and CDR2 is SVGAGI. This CDR3 has 15 amino acids. With 6 bases removed from V and 0 bases from J, the gap between germline ends came to 12 bases.

This clonotype appeared a few times. The chain has TRBV12-3 or TRBV12-4 and TRBJ1-1, with D possibly TRBD1 on 5 matching bases. Trimming took off 6 bases at V and 11 bases at J, with 16 bases between the two ends. The CDR3 spans 12 residues. As DNA, the CDR3 is TGTGCCAGCAGCCCCGGGGCCCGAGGCGCTTTCTTT. It yields the protein CASSPGARGAFF.

The chain carries TRBV10-3 and TRBJ2-7, with 9 bases that match TRBD1. Germline CDR1 ENHRY, CDR2 SYGVKD. The CDR3 is 13 amino acids. V trimming: 2 bases; J trimming: 6 bases; junction bases outside the gene matches: 2. The CDR3 coding sequence is TGTGCCATCAGTGAGGACAGGGGGAGCGAGCAGTACTTC. Protein sequence: CAISEDRGSEQYF.

The table lists this clonotype with a few counts. The J gene is TRBJ2-7, the V gene TRBV6-2 or TRBV6-3; no reliable D call. V was cut by 2 bases and J by 7 bases, with 12 bases left in between. Looked up from germline, CDR1 is MNHEY and CDR2 is SVGEGT. The CDR3 contains 13 residues. CDR3 residues: CASSYALVGEQYV. The CDR3 nucleotides read TGTGCCAGCAGTTACGCCCTCGTCGGGGAGCAGTACGTC.

This clonotype was observed at least ten times. CDR3 nucleotide sequence: TGTGCCAGCAGCCAAACAGGGGTTGACACCGGGGAGCTGTTTTTT. Translating it yields CASSQTGVDTGELFF. The chain combines TRBV7-8 with TRBJ2-2; 7 nucleotides align to TRBD1. In germline, CDR1 is SGHVS, CDR2 FQNEAQ. The CDR3 totals 15 residues. The junction had 6 bases not matched to a gene; V was cut back by 5 bases and J by 3 bases.

This clonotype was detected a few times. The rearrangement joins TRBV11-2 to TRBJ2-5, with D unclear. Germline CDR1 is SGHAT and CDR2 is FQNNGV. The CDR3 runs 15 residues. The V and J ends lost 5 bases and 1 base respectively, with 14 bases between them. Written as DNA, the CDR3 is TGTGCCAGCAGCCCCGCGTACGAAATCCAAGAGACCCAGTACTTC. It is translated as CASSPAYEIQETQYF.

This clonotype was detected a few times. V is TRBV7-9 and J is TRBJ2-7, with unresolved D. Trimming removed 5 bases at V and 2 bases at J, with 10 bases between. The CDR3 consists of 13 residues. Germline V CDR1 and CDR2: SEHNR, FQNEAQ (reference sequence). For the CDR3, the DNA is TGTGCCAGCAGCCCTCCCTCCACCTACGAGCAGTACTTC. The encoded protein is CASSPPSTYEQYF.

This clonotype turned up a few times. The chain uses TRBV6-5 and TRBJ2-2; 8 nucleotides agree with TRBD2. V was pared by 8 bases and J by 4 bases, with 9 bases of the junction left unmatched. Germline V gene data show CDR1 as MNHEY and CDR2 as SVGAGI. The CDR3 is 15 residues long. The CDR3: CASWGAGAITGELFF. The CDR3 region has the DNA TGTGCCAGCTGGGGAGCGGGGGCAATCACCGGGGAGCTGTTTTTT.

The J gene is TRBJ2-2, the V gene TRBV5-6; D unclear. The CDR3 consists of 13 residues. V lost 6 bases to trimming and J lost 2 bases, with 8 bases between them. Germline assignment: CDR1 SGHDT and CDR2 YYEEEE. This CDR3 reads CASTGPNTGELFF. DNA for the CDR3: TGTGCCAGCACCGGGCCTAACACCGGGGAGCTGTTTTTT.

This clonotype was found a few times. The chain links TRBV7-9 to TRBJ1-1; D not certain. Germline CDR1 and CDR2: SEHNR and FQNEAQ (reference sequence). The CDR3 is 13 amino acids. V shed 7 bases and J shed 3 bases, with 12 bases lying between them. CDR3 sequence: CASIVEFDTEAFF. The CDR3 bases are TGTGCCAGCATTGTGGAGTTTGACACTGAAGCTTTCTTT.

This chain joins TRBV4-1 and TRBJ2-3; D not certain. V was trimmed by 2 bases and J by 3 bases, leaving 15 bases between them. Germline assignment: CDR1 MGHRA and CDR2 YSYEKL. The CDR3 is made up of 16 amino acids. The CDR3 nucleotides read TGCGCCAGCAGCCAACCTGACTGGGTGGGGACAGATACGCAGTATTTT. This encodes CASSQPDWVGTDTQYF.

The chain joins TRBV12-3 or TRBV12-4 to TRBJ1-1; D call uncertain. Between the trimmed V and J ends, which lost 2 bases and 5 bases, there was a span of 15 bases. This CDR3 spans 15 amino acids. CDR3 coding DNA: TGTGCCAGCAGTTTATACGCTGAGGTGGGGACTGAAGCTTTCTTT. Translation: CASSLYAEVGTEAFF.

V usage is TRBV4-1 and J usage is TRBJ2-3; 7 bases map to TRBD1. The CDR3 runs to 16 residues. From germline, CDR1 is MGHRA and CDR2 YSYEKL. Trimming at V came to 2 bases and at J to 0 bases, leaving 5 bases not matched to a gene. The CDR3 region is CASSQLVTGSTDTQYF. The CDR3 DNA reads as TGCGCCAGCAGCCAATTGGTGACAGGGAGCACAGATACGCAGTATTTT.

This clonotype was detected many times. The chain has TRBV6-2 or TRBV6-3 and TRBJ1-1, with D uncertain. V was clipped by 1 base and J by 1 base, with 4 bases between them. Germline V CDR1 and CDR2: MNHEY, SVGEGT. The CDR3 has 13 amino acids. The CDR3 region has the DNA TGTGCCAGCAGTTACTTGGAGAACACTGAAGCTTTCTTT. This sequence encodes CASSYLENTEAFF.

This clonotype has just a few counts. J is TRBJ2-3 and V is TRBV5-1; 9 bases match TRBD1. V was pared by 4 bases and J by 0 bases, with 6 bases of the junction left unmatched. CDR1 and CDR2 (germline): SGHRS, YFSETQ. This CDR3 has 16 amino acids. The CDR3 DNA reads as TGCGCCAGCAGCAAAACAGGGGGCCGTAGCACAGATACGCAGTATTTT. It is translated as CASSKTGGRSTDTQYF.

This chain links TRBV7-9 with TRBJ2-4; 7 positions agree with TRBD1. Germline V gives CDR1 SEHNR, CDR2 FQNEAQ (reference sequence). This CDR3 has 14 amino acids. V lost 5 bases, J lost 8 bases, and 9 bases stayed unmatched. This chain's CDR3 is CASSRPQGEDIQYF. For the CDR3, the DNA is TGTGCCAGCAGCCGCCCTCAGGGGGAAGACATTCAGTACTTC.

The V gene is TRBV27, the J gene TRBJ1-2, with a tentative D call TRBD1 (5 bases). Trimming took off 0 bases at V and 9 bases at J, with 11 bases between the two ends. The CDR3 is 13 residues long. Germline CDR1 reads MNHEY; CDR2 reads SMNVEV (reference sequence). In DNA form, the CDR3 reads TGTGCCAGCAGTTTATCAGGGGTGGAGAGCTACACCTTC. This codes for CASSLSGVESYTF.

This clonotype was counted between two and nine times. V usage is TRBV19 and J usage is TRBJ2-1; 7 bases fit TRBD1. The CDR3 covers 16 residues. V lost 5 bases, J lost 4 bases, and 11 bases stayed unmatched. The germline V gene encodes CDR1 LNHDA and CDR2 SQIVND (reference sequence). CDR3 region: CASSGRDREYYNEQFF. The CDR3 DNA reads TGTGCCAGTAGTGGACGCGACAGGGAATATTACAATGAGCAGTTCTTC. The full variable domain, with the rest looked up from reference TRBV19 and TRBJ2-1, is DGGITQSPKYLFRKEGQNVTLSCEQNLNHDAMYWYRQDPGQGLRLIYYSQIVNDFQKGDIAEGYSVSREKKESFPLTVTSAQKNPTAFYLCASSGRDREYYNEQFFGPGTRLTVL.

The genes are TRBV11-2 and TRBJ2-7; D could derive from TRBD1 or TRBD2 (5 bases each). V lost 3 bases, J lost 3 bases, and 9 bases lay in between. The germline CDR1 and CDR2 sequences are SGHAT and FQNNGV. The CDR3 extends over 13 amino acids. The CDR3 reads CASSLGVDYEQYF. CDR3 in DNA: TGTGCCAGCAGCTTGGGGGTCGACTACGAGCAGTACTTC.

There are many counts of this clonotype. The rearrangement joins TRBV7-3 to TRBJ2-1; 8 bases agree with TRBD1. The CDR3 runs to 15 residues. CDR1 is SGHTA, CDR2 FQGTGA, per germline. The ends lost 2 bases at V and 6 bases at J; junction bases unmatched: 6. Here the CDR3 DNA reads TGTGCCAGCAGCTTACATCCGACAGGGGTCAATGAGCAGTTCTTC. Protein: CASSLHPTGVNEQFF.

There are a few counts of this clonotype. The rearrangement joins TRBV15 to TRBJ1-2; 8 positions match TRBD1. Germline CDR1 LNHNV, CDR2 YYDKDF (reference sequence). This CDR3 comprises 18 residues. V was clipped by 0 bases and J by 4 bases; unmatched bases: 13. The CDR3 region is CATSRDIGRGPQGYGYTF. The CDR3 region has the DNA TGTGCCACCAGCAGAGATATTGGCAGGGGGCCCCAGGGCTATGGCTACACCTTC.